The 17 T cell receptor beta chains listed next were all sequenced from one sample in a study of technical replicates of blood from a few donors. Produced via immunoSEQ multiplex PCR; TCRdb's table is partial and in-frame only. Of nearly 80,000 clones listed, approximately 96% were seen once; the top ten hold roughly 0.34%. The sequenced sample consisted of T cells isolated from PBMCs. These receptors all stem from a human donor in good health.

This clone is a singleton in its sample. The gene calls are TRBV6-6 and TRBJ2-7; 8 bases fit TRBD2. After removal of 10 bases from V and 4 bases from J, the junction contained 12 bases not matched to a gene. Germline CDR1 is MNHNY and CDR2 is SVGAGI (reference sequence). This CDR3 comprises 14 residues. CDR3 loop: CATQRESRSYEQYF. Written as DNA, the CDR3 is TGTGCCACACAGCGGGAGAGTAGGTCTTACGAGCAGTACTTC.

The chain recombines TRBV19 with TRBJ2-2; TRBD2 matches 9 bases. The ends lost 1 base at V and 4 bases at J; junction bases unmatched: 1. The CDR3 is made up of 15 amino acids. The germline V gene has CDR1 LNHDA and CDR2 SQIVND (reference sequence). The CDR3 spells CASSIGLAVTGELFF. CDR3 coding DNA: TGTGCCAGTAGTATAGGACTAGCGGTCACCGGGGAGCTGTTTTTT.

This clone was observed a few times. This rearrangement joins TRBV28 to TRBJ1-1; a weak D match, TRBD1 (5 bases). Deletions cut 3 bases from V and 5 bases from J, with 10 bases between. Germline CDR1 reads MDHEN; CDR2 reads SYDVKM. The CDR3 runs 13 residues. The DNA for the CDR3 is TGTGCCAGCAGTTTTTCGGGGGTAACTGAAGCTTTCTTT. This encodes CASSFSGVTEAFF. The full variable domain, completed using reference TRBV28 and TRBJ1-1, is DVKVTQSSRYLVKRTGEKVFLECVQDMDHENMFWYRQDPGLGLRLIYFSYDVKMKEKGDIPEGYSVSREKKERFSLILESASTNQTSMYLCASSFSGVTEAFFGQGTRLTVV.

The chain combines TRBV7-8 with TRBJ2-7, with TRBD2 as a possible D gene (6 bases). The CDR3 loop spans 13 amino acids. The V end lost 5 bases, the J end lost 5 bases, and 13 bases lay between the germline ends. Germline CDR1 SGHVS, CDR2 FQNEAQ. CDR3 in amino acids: CASSILGGNEQYF. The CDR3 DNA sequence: TGTGCCAGCAGCATTCTCGGCGGGAACGAGCAGTACTTC.

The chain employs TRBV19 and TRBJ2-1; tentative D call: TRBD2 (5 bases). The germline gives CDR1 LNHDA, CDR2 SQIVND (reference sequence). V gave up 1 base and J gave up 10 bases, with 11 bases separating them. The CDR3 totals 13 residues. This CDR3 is CASSIVGAREQFF. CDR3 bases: TGTGCCAGTAGTATAGTGGGAGCTAGAGAGCAGTTCTTC.

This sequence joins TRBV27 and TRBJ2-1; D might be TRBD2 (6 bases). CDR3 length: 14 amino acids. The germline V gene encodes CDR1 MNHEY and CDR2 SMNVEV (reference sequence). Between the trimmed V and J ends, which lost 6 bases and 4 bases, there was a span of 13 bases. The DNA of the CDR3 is TGTGCCAGCAGAGGAGGGTCCAATTACAATGAGCAGTTCTTC. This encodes CASRGGSNYNEQFF.

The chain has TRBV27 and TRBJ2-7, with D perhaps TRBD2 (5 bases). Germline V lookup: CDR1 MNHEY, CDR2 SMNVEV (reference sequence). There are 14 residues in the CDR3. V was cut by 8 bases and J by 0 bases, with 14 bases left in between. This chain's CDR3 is CASAEGGFSYEQYF. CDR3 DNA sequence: TGTGCCAGCGCCGAAGGAGGTTTCTCCTACGAGCAGTACTTC.

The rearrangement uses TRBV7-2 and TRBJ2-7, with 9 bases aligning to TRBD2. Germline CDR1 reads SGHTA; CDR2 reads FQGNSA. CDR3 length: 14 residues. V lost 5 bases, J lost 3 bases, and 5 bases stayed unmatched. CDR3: CASSREREVYEQYF. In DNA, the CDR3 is TGTGCCAGCAGCCGGGAGCGGGAGGTCTACGAGCAGTACTTC.

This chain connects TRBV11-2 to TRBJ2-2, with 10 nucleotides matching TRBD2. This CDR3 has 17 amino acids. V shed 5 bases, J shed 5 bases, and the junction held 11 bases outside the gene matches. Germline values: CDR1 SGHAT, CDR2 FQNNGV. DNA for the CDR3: TGTGCCAGCAGCCTACGGCTAGCGGGAGAGAGTACCGGGGAGCTGTTTTTT. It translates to CASSLRLAGESTGELFF.

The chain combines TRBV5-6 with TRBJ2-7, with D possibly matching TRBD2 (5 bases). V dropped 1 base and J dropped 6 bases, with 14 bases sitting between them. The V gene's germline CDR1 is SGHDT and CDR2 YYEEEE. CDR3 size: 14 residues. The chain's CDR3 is CASSLYGERFEQYF. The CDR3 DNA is TGTGCCAGCAGCTTGTACGGGGAGCGCTTCGAGCAGTACTTC.

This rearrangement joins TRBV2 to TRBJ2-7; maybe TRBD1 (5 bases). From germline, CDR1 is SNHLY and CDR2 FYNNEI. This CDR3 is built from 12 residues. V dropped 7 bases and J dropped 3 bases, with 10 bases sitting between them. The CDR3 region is CASTLTVYEQYF. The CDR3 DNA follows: TGTGCCAGCACGTTGACAGTCTACGAGCAGTACTTC.

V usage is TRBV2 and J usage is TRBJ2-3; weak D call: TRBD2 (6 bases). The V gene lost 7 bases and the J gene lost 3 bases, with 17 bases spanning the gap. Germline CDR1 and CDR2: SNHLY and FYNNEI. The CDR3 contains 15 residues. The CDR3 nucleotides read TGTGCCAGCACCGCCCCGGGAGACGGTACAGATACGCAGTATTTT. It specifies CASTAPGDGTDTQYF.

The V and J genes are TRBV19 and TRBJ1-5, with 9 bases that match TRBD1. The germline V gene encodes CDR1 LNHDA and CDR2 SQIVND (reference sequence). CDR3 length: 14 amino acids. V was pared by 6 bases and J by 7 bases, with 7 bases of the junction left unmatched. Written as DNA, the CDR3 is TGTGCCAGTAGCAGCGGGACAGGGAACCAGCCCCAGCATTTT. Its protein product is CASSSGTGNQPQHF.

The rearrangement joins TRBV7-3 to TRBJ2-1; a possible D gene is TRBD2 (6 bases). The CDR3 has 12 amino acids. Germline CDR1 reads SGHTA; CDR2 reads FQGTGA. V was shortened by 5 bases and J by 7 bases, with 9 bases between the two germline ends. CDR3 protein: CASSPGTNEQFF. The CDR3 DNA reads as TGTGCCAGCAGCCCAGGGACTAATGAGCAGTTCTTC.

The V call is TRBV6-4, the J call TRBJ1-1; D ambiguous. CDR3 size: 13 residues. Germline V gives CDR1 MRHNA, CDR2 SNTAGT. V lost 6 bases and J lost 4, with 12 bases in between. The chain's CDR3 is CASRETIGTEAFF. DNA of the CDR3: TGTGCCAGCAGAGAGACTATAGGCACTGAAGCTTTCTTT.

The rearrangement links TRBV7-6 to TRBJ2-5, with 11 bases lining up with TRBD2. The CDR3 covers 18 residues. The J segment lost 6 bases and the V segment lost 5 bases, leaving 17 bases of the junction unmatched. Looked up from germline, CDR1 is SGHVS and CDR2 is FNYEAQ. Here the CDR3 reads CASSPGGALAGGRKTQYF. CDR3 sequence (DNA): TGTGCCAGCAGCCCAGGGGGAGCGCTAGCGGGAGGCCGGAAGACCCAGTACTTC.

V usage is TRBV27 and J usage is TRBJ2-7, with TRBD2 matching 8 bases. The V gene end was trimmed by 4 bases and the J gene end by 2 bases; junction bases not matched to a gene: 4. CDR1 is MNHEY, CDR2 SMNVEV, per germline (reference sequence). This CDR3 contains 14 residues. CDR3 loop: CASSSIAGTYEQYF. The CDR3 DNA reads TGTGCCAGCAGTTCAATAGCGGGAACCTACGAGCAGTACTTC.